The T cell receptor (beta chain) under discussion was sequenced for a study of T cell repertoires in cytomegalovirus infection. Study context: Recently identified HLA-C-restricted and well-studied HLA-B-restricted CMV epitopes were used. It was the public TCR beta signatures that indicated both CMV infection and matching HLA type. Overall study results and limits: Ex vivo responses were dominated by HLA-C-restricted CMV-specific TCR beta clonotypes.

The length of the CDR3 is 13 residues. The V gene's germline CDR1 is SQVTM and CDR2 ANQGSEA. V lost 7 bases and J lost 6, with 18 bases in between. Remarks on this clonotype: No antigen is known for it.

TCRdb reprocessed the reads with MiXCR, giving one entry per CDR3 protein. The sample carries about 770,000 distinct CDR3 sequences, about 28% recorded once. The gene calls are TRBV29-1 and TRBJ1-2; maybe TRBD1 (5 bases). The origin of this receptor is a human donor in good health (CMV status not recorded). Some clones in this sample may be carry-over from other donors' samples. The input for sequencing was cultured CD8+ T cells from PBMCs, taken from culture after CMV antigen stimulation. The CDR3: CSADMGTSNGYTF. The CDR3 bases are TGCAGCGCGGACATGGGCACGTCGAATGGCTACACCTTC.